Below, 5 T cell receptor beta chains from the same sample are listed, as sequenced in a study of blood T cell repertoires in COVID-19. TCRdb's table, derived via immunoSEQ multiplex PCR, lists solely in-frame clones and lacks some. This repertoire shows a few hundred thousand clones, approximately 80% found once; its top ten account for 1.9%. Sample: peripheral blood. The receptors originated from a man between 25 and 39 years old who had recovered from COVID-19.

The chain is built from TRBV2 and TRBJ1-5; D is unclear. CDR1 and CDR2 (germline): SNHLY, FYNNEI. The V end lost 7 bases, the J end lost 0 bases, and 7 bases lay between the germline ends. The CDR3 runs 13 residues. CDR3 sequence reads: CASTQYSNQPQHF. In DNA form, the CDR3 reads TGTGCCAGCACCCAGTATAGCAATCAGCCCCAGCATTTT. The entire variable domain, with the rest obtained from reference TRBV2 and TRBJ1-5, is as follows: EPEVTQTPSHQVTQMGQEVILRCVPISNHLYFYWYRQILGQKVEFLVSFYNNEISEKSEIFDDQFSVERPDGSNFTLKIRSTKLEDSAMYFCASTQYSNQPQHFGDGTRLSIL.

This clone has a count of ten or more. This chain joins TRBV6-4 and TRBJ2-2; 7 nucleotides match TRBD1. Germline trimming cut 2 bases from V and 3 bases from J; bases unmatched to any gene: 0. The CDR3 is 14 amino acids. Germline V lookup: CDR1 MRHNA, CDR2 SNTAGT. CDR3 nucleotides: TGTGCCAGCAGTGACCAGGGGGACACCGGGGAGCTGTTTTTT. Its translation: CASSDQGDTGELFF.

This chain links TRBV9 with TRBJ1-1, with D tentatively TRBD1 (6 bases). Germline V gene lookup returns CDR1 SGDLS and CDR2 YYNGEE. The CDR3 is 15 amino acids. V shed 4 bases and J shed 3 bases, with 16 bases lying between them. DNA for the CDR3: TGTGCCAGCAGCCCACATGTGGGGGCCGACACTGAAGCTTTCTTT. Translated, it gives CASSPHVGADTEAFF.

The genes are TRBV5-5 and TRBJ1-1; TRBD1 might be the D (5 bases). Trimming took 4 bases from V and 6 from J, leaving 19 bases between them. Germline V lookup: CDR1 SGHKS, CDR2 YYEKEE (reference sequence). The CDR3 extends over 15 amino acids. CDR3 DNA sequence: TGTGCCAGCAGCGACTTCCGTGGGGGGACGGCTGAAGCTTTCTTT. Encoded protein: CASSDFRGGTAEAFF.

The chain carries TRBV11-2 and TRBJ1-1; 7 bases fit TRBD1. V trimming: 5 bases; J trimming: 5 bases; junction bases outside the gene matches: 8. CDR1 is SGHAT, CDR2 FQNNGV, per germline. The CDR3 contains 14 residues. CDR3 in DNA: TGTGCCAGCAGCCAGGGGGGAGAGGGAACTGAAGCTTTCTTT. Protein product: CASSQGGEGTEAFF.